These 6 T cell receptor beta chains originate from one sample sequenced in a study of lymphopenia after photon versus proton radiotherapy. TCRdb's copy holds only in-frame clones and misses some; the assay was immunoSEQ multiplex PCR. This table has tens of thousands of clones, approximately 80% appearing once. The sequencing here drew on peripheral blood, taken from a patient treated with proton-based radiotherapy. The receptors here all came from a woman in her sixties or seventies with pancreatic cancer.

The rearrangement joins TRBV7-2 to TRBJ2-7; a weak D match, TRBD2 (6 bases). The germline V gene encodes CDR1 SGHTA and CDR2 FQGNSA. CDR3 length: 15 amino acids. The V gene lost 5 bases and the J gene lost 3 bases, with 17 bases spanning the gap. The CDR3 bases are TGTGCCAGCAGCCCGGGCTTGGGCGGGAACTACGAGCAGTACTTC. It translates to CASSPGLGGNYEQYF. Complete variable domain (other parts from reference TRBV7-2 and TRBJ2-7): GAGVSQSPSNKVTEKGKDVELRCDPISGHTALYWYRQSLGQGLEFLIYFQGNSAPDKSGLPSDRFSAERTGGSVSTLTIQRTQQEDSAVYLCASSPGLGGNYEQYFGPGTRLTVT.

The rearrangement uses TRBV4-2 and TRBJ2-2; 13 bases line up with TRBD2. Germline V CDR1 and CDR2: LGHNA, YNFKEQ. This CDR3 spans 16 amino acids. Germline trimming cut 4 bases from V and 5 bases from J; bases unmatched to any gene: 4. CDR3 sequence: CASSPRTSGSTGELFF. As DNA, the CDR3 is TGTGCCAGCAGCCCCCGGACTAGCGGGAGTACCGGGGAGCTGTTTTTT.

The V call is TRBV7-2, the J call TRBJ1-2; D is ambiguous. Looked up from germline, CDR1 is SGHTA and CDR2 is FQGNSA. This CDR3 has 12 residues. V lost 3 bases to trimming and J lost 4 bases, with 6 bases between them. The CDR3 sequence is CASSFGVYGYTF. The CDR3 DNA reads as TGTGCCAGCAGCTTTGGGGTCTATGGCTACACCTTC.

The rearrangement links TRBV5-4 to TRBJ1-1; 12 bases line up with TRBD1. This CDR3 region has 18 residues. The V gene's germline CDR1 is SGHNT and CDR2 YYREEE (reference sequence). The V gene end was trimmed by 5 bases and the J gene end by 4 bases; junction bases not matched to a gene: 15. The DNA of the CDR3 is TGTGCCAGCAGAGATGGGACAGGGGGCGCCGGTGGGGGCACTGAAGCTTTCTTT. This translates into CASRDGTGGAGGGTEAFF.

The chain employs TRBV6-5 and TRBJ2-3; D is uncertain. V gave up 5 bases and J gave up 3 bases, with 15 bases separating them. The CDR3 has 15 residues. Germline CDR1 is MNHEY and CDR2 is SVGAGI. In DNA, the CDR3 is TGTGCCAGCAGTCCCCTAACCCCGCGGACAGATACGCAGTATTTT. Protein product: CASSPLTPRTDTQYF.

The J gene is TRBJ1-1, the V gene TRBV9; no clear D. Trimming took off 3 bases at V and 5 bases at J, with 17 bases between the two ends. Germline lookup yields CDR1 SGDLS and CDR2 YYNGEE. The CDR3 is made up of 15 amino acids. The CDR3 coding sequence is TGTGCCAGCAGCGATCGTGGAGGAACTGGAACTGAAGCTTTCTTT. It is translated as CASSDRGGTGTEAFF.